The sequence of this T cell receptor (beta chain) was determined in a study of regulatory T cells in long-lasting Graves disease. V lost 6 bases and J lost 7, with 10 bases in between. Germline assignment: CDR1 SQVTM and CDR2 ANQGSEA. This CDR3 spans 10 amino acids. Study findings and constraints: Limited sample numbers may have lowered accuracy.

Library construction for TCR beta used iRepertoire HTBI primers and Arm-PCR of CDR3 regions. TCRdb passed the multiplex PCR reads through MiXCR, listing each CDR3 protein once. The sample carries some 320,000 distinct CDR3 sequences, over 15% recorded once. Remarks on this clonotype: The antigen is unknown.

Time point: newly diagnosed GD, antithyroid drugs for less than 3 months. From RNA extracted from PBMCs, the TCR library was made. Each of the patients was recruited from an endocrinology department situated in Xi'an, China. The material sequenced was peripheral blood mononuclear cells (PBMCs), taken at new diagnosis, from a patient treated with antithyroid drugs. This chain links TRBV29-1 with TRBJ2-7; D gene unclear. The receptor's source is a female donor with Graves disease. The CDR3 spells CSVGLGEQYF. CDR3 coding DNA: TGCAGCGTGGGCCTCGGGGAGCAGTACTTC.